This entry is about one T cell receptor (beta chain). This CDR3 contains 13 residues. The V end was cut by 4 bases, the J end by 2 bases, with 11 bases between. CDR1 GTSNPN and CDR2 SVGIG come from the germline V gene (reference sequence). An amount of RNA that ranged from roughly 0.5 to 1 ug was reverse transcribed with random hexamers. One entry per CDR3 protein results from TCRdb running MiXCR on the immunoSEQ multiplex PCR reads. The profile covers 200,000 to 300,000 distinct CDR3 sequences, with 95% to 97% appearing a single time and 0.1% taken by the ten largest. This sample stems from a study of CD8 T cells in Susac syndrome.

V and J are TRBV30 and TRBJ1-2; no clear D gene. The sequence was obtained from a human donor with Susac syndrome. Sequenced material: CD4+ T cells from PBMCs. The CDR3: CAWKGGFNYGYTF. In nucleotides, the CDR3 is TGTGCCTGGAAGGGCGGATTCAACTATGGCTACACCTTC.